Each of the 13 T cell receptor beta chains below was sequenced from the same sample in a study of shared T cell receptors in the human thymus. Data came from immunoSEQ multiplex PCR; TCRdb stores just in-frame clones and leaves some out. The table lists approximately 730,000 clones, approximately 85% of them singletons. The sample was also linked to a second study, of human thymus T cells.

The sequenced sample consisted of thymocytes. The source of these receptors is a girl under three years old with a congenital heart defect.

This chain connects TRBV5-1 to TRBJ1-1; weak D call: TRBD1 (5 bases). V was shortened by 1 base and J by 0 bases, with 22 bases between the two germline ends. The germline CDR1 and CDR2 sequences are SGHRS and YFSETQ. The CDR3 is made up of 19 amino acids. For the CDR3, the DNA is TGCGCCAGCAGCTTGTCAGGGAATCGTAGGCTTCGGGTGAACACTGAAGCTTTCTTT. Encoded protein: CASSLSGNRRLRVNTEAFF.

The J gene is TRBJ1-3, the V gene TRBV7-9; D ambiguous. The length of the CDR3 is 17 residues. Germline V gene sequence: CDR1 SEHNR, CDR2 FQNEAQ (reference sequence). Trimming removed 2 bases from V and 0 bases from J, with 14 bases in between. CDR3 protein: CASSLSAHPSSGNTIYF. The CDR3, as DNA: TGTGCCAGCAGCTTAAGTGCTCACCCGAGCTCTGGAAACACCATATATTTT.

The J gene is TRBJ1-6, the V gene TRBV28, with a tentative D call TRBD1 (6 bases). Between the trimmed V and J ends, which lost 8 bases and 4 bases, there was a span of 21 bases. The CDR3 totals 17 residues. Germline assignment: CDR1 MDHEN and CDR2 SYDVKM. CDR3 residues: CASGPTQGIPYNSPLHF. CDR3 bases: TGTGCCAGCGGACCAACTCAGGGGATCCCGTATAATTCACCCCTCCACTTT. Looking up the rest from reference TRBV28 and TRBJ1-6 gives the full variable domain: DVKVTQSSRYLVKRTGEKVFLECVQDMDHENMFWYRQDPGLGLRLIYFSYDVKMKEKGDIPEGYSVSREKKERFSLILESASTNQTSMYLCASGPTQGIPYNSPLHFGNGTRLTVT.

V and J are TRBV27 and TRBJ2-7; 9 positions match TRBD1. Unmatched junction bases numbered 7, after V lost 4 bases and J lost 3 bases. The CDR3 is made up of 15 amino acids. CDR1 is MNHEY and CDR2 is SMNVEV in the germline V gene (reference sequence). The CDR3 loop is CASSYRDRADYEQYF. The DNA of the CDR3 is TGTGCCAGCAGTTACCGGGACAGGGCGGACTACGAGCAGTACTTC.

This CDR3 reads CASSLGDSHLAKNIQYF. CDR3 DNA sequence: TGTGCCAGCAGCTTAGGGGACAGCCATTTAGCCAAAAACATTCAGTACTTC. V usage is TRBV7-4 and J usage is TRBJ2-4, with 7 bases matching TRBD1. Germline CDR1 SGHVT, CDR2 SQSDAQ. J was trimmed by 0 bases and V by 1 base; bases with no gene match: 6. The CDR3 length is 17 residues.

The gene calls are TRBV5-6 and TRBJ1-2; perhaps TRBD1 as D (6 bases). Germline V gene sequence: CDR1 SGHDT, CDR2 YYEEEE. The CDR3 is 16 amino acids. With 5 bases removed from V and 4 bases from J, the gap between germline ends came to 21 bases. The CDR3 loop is CASRKTGTLYFYGYTF. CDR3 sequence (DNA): TGTGCCAGCAGAAAAACCGGGACACTCTACTTCTATGGCTACACCTTC. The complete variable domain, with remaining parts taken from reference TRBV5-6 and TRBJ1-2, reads DAGVTQSPTHLIKTRGQQVTLRCSPKSGHDTVSWYQQALGQGPQFIFQYYEEEERQRGNFPDRFSGHQFPNYSSELNVNALLLGDSALYLCASRKTGTLYFYGYTFGSGTRLTVV.

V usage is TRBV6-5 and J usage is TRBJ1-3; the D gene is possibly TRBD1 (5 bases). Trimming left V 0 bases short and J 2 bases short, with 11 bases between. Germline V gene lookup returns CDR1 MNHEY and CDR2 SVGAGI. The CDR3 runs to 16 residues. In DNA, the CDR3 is TGTGCCAGCAGTTACTCGGCGGGGACCGCTGGAAACACCATATATTTT. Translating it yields CASSYSAGTAGNTIYF.

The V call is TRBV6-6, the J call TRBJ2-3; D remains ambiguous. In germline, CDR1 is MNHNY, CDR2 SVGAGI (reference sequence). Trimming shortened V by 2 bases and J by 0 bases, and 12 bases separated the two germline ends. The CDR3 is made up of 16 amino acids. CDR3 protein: CASSYEDPASTDTQYF. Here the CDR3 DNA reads TGTGCCAGCAGTTACGAGGATCCCGCTAGCACAGATACGCAGTATTTT.

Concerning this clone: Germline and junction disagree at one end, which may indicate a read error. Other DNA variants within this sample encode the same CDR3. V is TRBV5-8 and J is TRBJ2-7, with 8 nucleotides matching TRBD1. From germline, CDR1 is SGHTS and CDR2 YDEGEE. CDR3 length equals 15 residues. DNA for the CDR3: TGTGCCAGTAGCTCGGGGCAGGGGGCAGTCGGTGAGCAGTACTTC. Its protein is CASSSGQGAVGEQYF.

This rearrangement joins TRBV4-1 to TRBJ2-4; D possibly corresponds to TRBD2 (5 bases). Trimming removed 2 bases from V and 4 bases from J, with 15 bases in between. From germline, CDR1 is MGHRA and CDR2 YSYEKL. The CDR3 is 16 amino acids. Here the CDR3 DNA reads TGCGCCAGCAGCCAACCCCCGGGAAGATCTAAAAACATTCAGTACTTC. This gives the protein CASSQPPGRSKNIQYF.

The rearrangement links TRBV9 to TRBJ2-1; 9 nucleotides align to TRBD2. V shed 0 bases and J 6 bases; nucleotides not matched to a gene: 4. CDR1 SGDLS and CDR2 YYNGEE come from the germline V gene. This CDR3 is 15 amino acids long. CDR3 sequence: CASSVGASGVNEQFF. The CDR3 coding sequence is TGTGCCAGCAGCGTAGGGGCTAGCGGGGTCAATGAGCAGTTCTTC.

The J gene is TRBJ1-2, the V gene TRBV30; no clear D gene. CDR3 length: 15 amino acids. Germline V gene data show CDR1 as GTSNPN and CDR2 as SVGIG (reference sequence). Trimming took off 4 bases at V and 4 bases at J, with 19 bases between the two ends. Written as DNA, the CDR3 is TGTGCCTGGATCCCTTCATCTCTGGAGTTCTATGGCTACACCTTC. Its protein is CAWIPSSLEFYGYTF.

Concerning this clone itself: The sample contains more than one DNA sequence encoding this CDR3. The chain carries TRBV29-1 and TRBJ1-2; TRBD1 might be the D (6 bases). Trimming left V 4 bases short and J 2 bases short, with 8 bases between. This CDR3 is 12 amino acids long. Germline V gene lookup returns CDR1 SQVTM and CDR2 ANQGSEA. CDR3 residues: CSVGDRNYGYTF. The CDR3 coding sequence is TGCAGCGTTGGAGACAGGAACTATGGCTACACCTTC.